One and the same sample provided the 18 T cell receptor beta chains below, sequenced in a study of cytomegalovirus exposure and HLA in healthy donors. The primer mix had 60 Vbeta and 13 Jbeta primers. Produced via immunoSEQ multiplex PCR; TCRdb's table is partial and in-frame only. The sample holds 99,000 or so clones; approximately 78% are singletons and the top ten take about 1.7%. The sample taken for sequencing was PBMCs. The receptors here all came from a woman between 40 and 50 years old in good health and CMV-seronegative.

CDR3 sequence (DNA): TGTGCCAGCAGTTTATCTGAGCGGGAGGGTACCTTTCGGGAGCTGTTTTTT. Translated: CASSLSEREGTFRELFF. This chain links TRBV27 with TRBJ2-2; 10 bases fit TRBD2. This CDR3 region has 17 residues. Per the germline V gene, CDR1 is MNHEY and CDR2 is SMNVEV (reference sequence). Losses at the gene ends were 0 bases for V and 9 bases for J; bases not matched to a gene: 10.

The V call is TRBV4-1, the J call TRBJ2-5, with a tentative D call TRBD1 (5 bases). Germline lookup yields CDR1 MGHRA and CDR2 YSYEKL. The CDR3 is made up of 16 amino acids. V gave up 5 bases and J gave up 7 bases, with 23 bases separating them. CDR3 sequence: CASSVPGPQVGATQYF. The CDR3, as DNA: TGCGCCAGCAGCGTCCCGGGCCCCCAAGTAGGGGCGACCCAGTACTTC.

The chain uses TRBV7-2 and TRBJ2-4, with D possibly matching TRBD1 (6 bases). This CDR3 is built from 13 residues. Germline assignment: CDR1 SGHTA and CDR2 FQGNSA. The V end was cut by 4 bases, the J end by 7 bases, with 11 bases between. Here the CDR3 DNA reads TGTGCCAGCAGCTCCGACAGGAGGAACATTCAGTACTTC. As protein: CASSSDRRNIQYF.

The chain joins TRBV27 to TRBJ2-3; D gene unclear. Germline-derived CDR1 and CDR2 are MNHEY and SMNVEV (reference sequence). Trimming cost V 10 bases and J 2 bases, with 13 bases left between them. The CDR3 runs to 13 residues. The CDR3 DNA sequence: TGTGCCATACTGTACGCCTTCACAGATACGCAGTATTTT. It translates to CAILYAFTDTQYF.

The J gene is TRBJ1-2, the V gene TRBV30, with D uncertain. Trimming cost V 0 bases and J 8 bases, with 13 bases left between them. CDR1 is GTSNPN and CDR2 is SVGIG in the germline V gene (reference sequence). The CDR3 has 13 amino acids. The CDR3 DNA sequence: TGTGCCTGGAGTGTAGGAGGGCTTGGGGGCTACACCTTC. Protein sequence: CAWSVGGLGGYTF.

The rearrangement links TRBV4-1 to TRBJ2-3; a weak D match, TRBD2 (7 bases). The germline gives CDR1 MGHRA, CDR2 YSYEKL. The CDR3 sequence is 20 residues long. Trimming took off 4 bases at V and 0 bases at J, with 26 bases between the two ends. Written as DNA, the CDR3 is TGCGCCAGCAGCCCCCGAACTCTAGCGGAGACAGGTCCTAGCACAGATACGCAGTATTTT. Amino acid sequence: CASSPRTLAETGPSTDTQYF.

CDR3 protein: CASSLARGSGNIQYF. CDR3 sequence (DNA): TGTGCCAGCAGCTTGGCGCGGGGGTCGGGAAACATTCAGTACTTC. The V call is TRBV5-4, the J call TRBJ2-4; 7 bases are shared with TRBD2. The ends lost 0 bases at V and 6 bases at J; junction bases unmatched: 6. Germline V gene sequence: CDR1 SGHNT, CDR2 YYREEE (reference sequence). This CDR3 has 15 residues.

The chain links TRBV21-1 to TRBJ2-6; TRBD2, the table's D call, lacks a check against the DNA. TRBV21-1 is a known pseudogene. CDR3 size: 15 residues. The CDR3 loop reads CASSKGNPGANVLTF. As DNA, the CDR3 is TGTGCCAGCAGCAAAGGTAATCCCGGGGCCAACGTCCTGACTTTC.

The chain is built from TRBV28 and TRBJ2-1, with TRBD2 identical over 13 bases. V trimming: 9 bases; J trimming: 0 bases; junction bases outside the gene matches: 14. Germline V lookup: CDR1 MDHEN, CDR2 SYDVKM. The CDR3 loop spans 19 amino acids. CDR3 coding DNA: TGTGCCAGTACAGGGACTAGCGGGATAACCCATAGCTCCTACAATGAGCAGTTCTTC. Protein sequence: CASTGTSGITHSSYNEQFF.

The CDR3 protein is CASSLKGEGLAVKNEQFF. As DNA, the CDR3 is TGTGCCAGCAGCTTGAAAGGGGAGGGACTAGCGGTTAAAAATGAGCAGTTCTTC. The chain recombines TRBV7-3 with TRBJ2-1; 11 bases are a match to TRBD2. Losses at the gene ends were 3 bases for V and 7 bases for J; bases not matched to a gene: 14. CDR1 is SGHTA and CDR2 is FQGTGA in the germline V gene. The CDR3 is 18 residues long.

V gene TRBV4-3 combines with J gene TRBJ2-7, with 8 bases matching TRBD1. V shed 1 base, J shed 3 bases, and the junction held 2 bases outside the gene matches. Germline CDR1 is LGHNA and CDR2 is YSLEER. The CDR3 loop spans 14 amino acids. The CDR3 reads CASSQADRGYEQYF. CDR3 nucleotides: TGCGCCAGCAGCCAAGCTGACAGGGGCTACGAGCAGTACTTC.

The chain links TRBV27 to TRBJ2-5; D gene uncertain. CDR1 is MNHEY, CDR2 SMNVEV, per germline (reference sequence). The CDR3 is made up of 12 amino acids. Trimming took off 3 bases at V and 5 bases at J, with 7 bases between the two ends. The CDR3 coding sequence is TGTGCCAGCAGTTTTTTTCTCGAGACCCAGTACTTC. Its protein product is CASSFFLETQYF.

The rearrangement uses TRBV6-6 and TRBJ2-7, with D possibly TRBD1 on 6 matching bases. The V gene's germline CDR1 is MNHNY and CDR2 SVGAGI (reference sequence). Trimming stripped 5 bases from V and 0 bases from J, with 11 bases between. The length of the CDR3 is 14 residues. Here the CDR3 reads CASSQLDSSYEQYF. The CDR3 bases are TGTGCCAGCAGTCAACTGGACAGCTCCTACGAGCAGTACTTC.

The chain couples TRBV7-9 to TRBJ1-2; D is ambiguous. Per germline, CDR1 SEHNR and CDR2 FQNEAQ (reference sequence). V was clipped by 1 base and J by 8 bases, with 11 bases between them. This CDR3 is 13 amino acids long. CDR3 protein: CASSLVGVNGYTF. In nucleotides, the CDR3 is TGTGCCAGCAGCTTAGTCGGGGTAAACGGCTACACCTTC. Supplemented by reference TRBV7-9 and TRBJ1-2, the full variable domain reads DTGVSQNPRHKITKRGQNVTFRCDPISEHNRLYWYRQTLGQGPEFLTYFQNEAQLEKSRLLSDRFSAERPKGSFSTLEIQRTEQGDSAMYLCASSLVGVNGYTFGSGTRLTVV.

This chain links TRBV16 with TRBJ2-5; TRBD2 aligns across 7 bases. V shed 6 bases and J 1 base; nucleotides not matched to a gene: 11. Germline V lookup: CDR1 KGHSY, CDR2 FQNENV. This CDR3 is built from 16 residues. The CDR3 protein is CASSPWEGLSQETQYF. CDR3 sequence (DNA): TGTGCCAGCAGTCCATGGGAGGGTTTGAGCCAAGAGACCCAGTACTTC.

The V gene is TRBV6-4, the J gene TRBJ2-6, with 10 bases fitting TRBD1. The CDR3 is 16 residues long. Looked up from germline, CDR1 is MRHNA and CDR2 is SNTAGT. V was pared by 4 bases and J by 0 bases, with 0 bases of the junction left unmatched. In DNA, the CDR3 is TGTGCCAGCAGTGGGACAGGGGGCTCTGGGGCCAACGTCCTGACTTTC. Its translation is CASSGTGGSGANVLTF.

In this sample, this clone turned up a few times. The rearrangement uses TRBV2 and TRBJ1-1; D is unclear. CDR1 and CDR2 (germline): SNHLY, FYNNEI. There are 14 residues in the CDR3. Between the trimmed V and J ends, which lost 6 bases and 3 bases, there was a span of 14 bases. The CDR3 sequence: CASRTQEVYTEAFF. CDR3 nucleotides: TGTGCCAGCAGGACCCAGGAGGTCTACACTGAAGCTTTCTTT.

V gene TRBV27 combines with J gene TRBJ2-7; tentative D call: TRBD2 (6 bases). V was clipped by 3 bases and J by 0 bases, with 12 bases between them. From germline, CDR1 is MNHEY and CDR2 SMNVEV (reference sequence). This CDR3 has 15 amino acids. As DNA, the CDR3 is TGTGCCAGCAGTTTGAAGGGACTCTCCTCCTACGAGCAGTACTTC. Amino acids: CASSLKGLSSYEQYF.